This record looks at one T cell receptor beta chain sequence and its context. The antigen is not known. cDNA libraries for TCR beta contained unique molecular identifiers. Starting from roughly 1.1 to 9.2 million T cells, the study yielded a few hundred thousand cDNA molecules. TCRdb called the PCR reads again in MiXCR, with one record for every CDR3 protein. The sample has some 800,000 distinct CDR3 sequences, about 43% seen once. This CDR3 contains 14 residues. Germline CDR1 reads SQVTM; CDR2 reads ANQGSEA. Deletions cut 7 bases from V and 7 bases from J, with 22 bases between. The data were obtained in a study of post-analysis software for immune sequencing data. Study-wide context: Disease trajectories encompassed relapsing-remitting, secondary progressive and progressive-relapsing multiple sclerosis.

Whole-study results and caveats: Relative to controls, patients had several TRBV segments at higher frequency, with TRBV5-6, TRBV5-1 and TRBV20-1 among these. Versus controls, multiple sclerosis patients showed significantly lower diversity (normalized Chao1).

Sequenced sample: blood. This receptor was taken from a girl between 5 and 17 years old with multiple sclerosis. The chain couples TRBV29-1 to TRBJ2-5, with D maybe TRBD2 (5 bases). As DNA, the CDR3 is TGCAGCGGGCAATGGACTGGGTCGGGAAGGACCCAGTACTTC. It yields the protein CSGQWTGSGRTQYF.